The entry below describes one TCR beta chain. Its antigen is not known. The data originate from a study of CD8+ T cells in alopecia areata. Turning to the study itself: Treated patients were given 5 to 10 mg oral tofacitinib twice daily. Dosing spanned 6 to 18 months on tofacitinib, then 6 months off drug.

The study team obtained lesional scalp punch biopsies and peripheral blood from alopecia areata patients. The ends were cut back, 3 bases at V and 0 bases at J, with 7 bases in the middle. CDR3 length: 13 amino acids. The germline V gene has CDR1 SGHRS and CDR2 YFSETQ. Whole-study results and caveats: Higher clonality and more expanded CD8+ clones appeared in lesional than normal scalp.

RNA, once extracted, was reverse transcribed into cDNA for use as the sequencing template. Profiled with immunoSEQ multiplex PCR; TCRdb holds only in-frame clones, not every one. The table has around 12,000 clones, 60% seen once; the top ten hold roughly 21%. The source material was skin. The sequence came from a human donor with alopecia areata. This rearrangement joins TRBV5-1 to TRBJ2-7; possibly TRBD1 for D (5 bases). The CDR3 sequence: CASSYDSSYEQYF. The CDR3 DNA sequence: TGCGCCAGCAGCTATGACAGCTCCTACGAGCAGTACTTC.